This is a list of T cell receptor beta chains from one sample in a study of post-analysis software for immune sequencing data. MiXCR, run by TCRdb on the PCR reads, gives a single entry per CDR3 protein. The data show about 200,000 distinct CDR3 sequences, 29% seen once. The sequenced sample consisted of blood. The receptors originated from a girl between 2 and 17 years old with multiple sclerosis. CDR3s include the opening cysteine and the closing phenylalanine or tryptophan. A D gene is named only where the DNA matches it firmly. Clone size appears in some rows only: once, few, many, or a class for an expanded clone.

J gene | CDR3 length | D gene | V gene | clone size | CDR3 protein | CDR3 DNA
TRBJ1-1 | 12 | . | TRBV18 | . | CASSGQFPEAFF | TGTGCCAGCTCAGGACAGTTCCCTGAAGCTTTCTTT
TRBJ2-1 | 18 | TRBD1 | TRBV13 | . | CASSSEGVTGSTYNEQFF | TGTGCCAGCAGCTCCGAGGGGGTGACAGGGTCTACCTACAATGAGCAGTTCTTC
TRBJ2-7 | 13 | . | TRBV3-1 | many | CASSRPDSNEQYF | TGTGCCAGCAGCCGACCGGACAGCAACGAGCAGTACTTC
TRBJ1-5 | 16 | TRBD1 | TRBV28 | few | CASSSLGQGGNQPQHF | TGTGCCAGCAGTTCCCTCGGACAGGGAGGCAATCAGCCCCAGCATTTT
TRBJ2-5 | 14 | TRBD2 | TRBV15 | . | CATSRLTSGETQYF | TGTGCCACCAGCAGGCTGACTAGCGGGGAGACCCAGTACTTC
TRBJ1-2 | 13 | . | TRBV12-3/TRBV12-4 | . | CASTPGISYGYTF | TGTGCCAGCACCCCCGGTATAAGCTATGGCTACACCTTC
TRBJ2-7 | 14 | . | TRBV28 | many | CASSLTGPTYEQYF | TGTGCCAGCAGTTTAACCGGACCTACCTACGAGCAGTACTTC
TRBJ2-7 | 14 | TRBD1 | TRBV20-1 | many | CSASGDRNDGEQYF | TGCAGTGCTAGCGGGGACAGGAACGACGGCGAGCAGTACTTC
TRBJ2-1 | 12 | . | TRBV29-1 | many | CSAHLGYNEQFF | TGCAGCGCCCACTTAGGGTACAATGAGCAGTTCTTC
TRBJ1-1 | 14 | . | TRBV20-1 | few | CSATPHDGNTEAFF | TGCAGTGCTACCCCCCACGACGGGAACACTGAAGCTTTCTTT
TRBJ2-1 | 16 | TRBD2 | TRBV7-3 | many | CASSQGTSGVYNEQFF | TGTGCCAGCAGCCAAGGGACTAGCGGGGTTTACAATGAGCAGTTCTTC
TRBJ2-1 | 16 | TRBD2 | TRBV7-8 | . | CASSLALTSGSDEQFF | TGTGCCAGCAGCTTAGCGCTGACTAGCGGGAGCGATGAGCAGTTCTTC
TRBJ1-5 | 16 | . | TRBV2 | . | CASRLLGGGSNQPQHF | TGTGCCAGCAGGTTGTTGGGGGGCGGTAGCAATCAGCCCCAGCATTTT
TRBJ2-3 | 16 | . | TRBV15 | few | CATSRGSASSTDTQYF | TGTGCCACCAGCAGAGGTTCAGCGTCTAGCACAGATACGCAGTATTTT
TRBJ1-2 | 15 | TRBD1 | TRBV18 | . | CASSQNRGREHGYTF | TGTGCCAGCTCCCAGAACAGGGGCCGGGAACATGGCTACACCTTC
TRBJ1-3 | 14 | . | TRBV19 | . | CASSMHGTGNTIYF | TGTGCCAGTAGTATGCACGGAACTGGAAACACCATATATTTT
TRBJ2-6 | 16 | . | TRBV20-1 | many | CSAQDRARSGANVLTF | TGCAGTGCGCAGGATCGAGCGCGCTCTGGGGCCAACGTCCTGACTTTC
TRBJ1-5 | 13 | . | TRBV4-1 | . | CASSQGVVQPQHF | TGCGCCAGCAGCCAAGGGGTTGTGCAGCCCCAGCATTTT
TRBJ2-1 | 15 | TRBD2 | TRBV7-3 | many | CASSLSSGGYNEQFF | TGTGCCAGCAGCTTATCTAGCGGGGGGTACAATGAGCAGTTCTTC
TRBJ1-1 | 13 | TRBD1 | TRBV20-1 | few | CSARTGGAWDAFF | TGCAGTGCTAGGACAGGGGGCGCTTGGGACGCTTTCTTT
TRBJ2-7 | 16 | TRBD2 | TRBV11-2 | many | CASSSGTSGALYEQYF | TGTGCCAGCAGCTCCGGGACTAGCGGGGCCCTCTACGAGCAGTACTTC
TRBJ2-7 | 13 | . | TRBV11-2 | . | CASSTGLSHEQYF | TGTGCCAGCAGCACGGGACTCAGCCACGAGCAGTACTTC
TRBJ2-3 | 16 | . | TRBV4-1 | many | CASSQASKRITDTQYF | TGCGCCAGCAGCCAAGCCTCCAAGCGGATCACAGATACGCAGTATTTT
TRBJ1-2 | 15 | . | TRBV5-1 | few | CASSPGTRMGMGYTF | TGCGCCAGCAGCCCCGGGACAAGGATGGGCATGGGCTACACCTTC
TRBJ2-7 | 13 | . | TRBV5-6 | once | CASSWAGTHEQYF | TGTGCCAGCAGCTGGGCAGGGACCCACGAGCAGTACTTC
TRBJ1-1 | 13 | . | TRBV3-1 | . | CASSQGRNTKAFF | TGTGCCAGCAGCCAAGGGCGGAACACTAAAGCTTTCTTT
TRBJ1-4 | 14 | . | TRBV5-1 | many | CASSLEGPGEKLFF | TGCGCCAGCAGCTTGGAGGGACCAGGGGAAAAACTGTTTTTT
TRBJ2-5 | 15 | . | TRBV5-1 | . | CASSLAGRVQETQYF | TGCGCCAGCAGCTTGGCCGGCAGGGTCCAAGAGACCCAGTACTTC
TRBJ1-3 | 16 | . | TRBV5-1 | once | CASSLAGSHSGNTIYF | TGCGCCAGCAGCTTGGCAGGGTCCCACTCTGGAAACACCATATATTTT
TRBJ1-2 | 14 | . | TRBV29-1 | few | CSVERAQGSFGYTF | TGCAGCGTTGAAAGGGCCCAGGGAAGTTTTGGCTACACCTTC
TRBJ2-1 | 16 | TRBD1 | TRBV15 | few | CATSRADRGPFNEQFF | TGTGCCACCAGCAGAGCGGACAGGGGCCCATTCAATGAGCAGTTCTTC
TRBJ2-7 | 15 | . | TRBV7-8 | . | CASSLGGTAAYEQYF | TGTGCCAGCAGCTTAGGTGGGACTGCGGCCTACGAGCAGTACTTC